The 20 T cell receptor beta chains given below trace back to one sample, sequenced in a study of T cells after yellow fever vaccination. TCRdb analysed the 5' RACE reads with MiXCR anew, one entry per CDR3 protein. The sample lists around 310,000 distinct CDR3 sequences, around 4% occurring once. The sample was PBMCs, taken on the day of the yellow fever booster vaccination. These receptors originate from a man younger than 30 who received the YFV17D yellow fever vaccine.

The chain joins TRBV3-1 to TRBJ1-4, with D unclear. Germline CDR1 is LGHDT and CDR2 is YNNKEL (reference sequence). The V end was cut by 2 bases, the J end by 8 bases, with 9 bases between. The CDR3 consists of 13 residues. CDR3 nucleotides: TGTGCCAGCAGCCAATTGGAGACGGAAAAACTGTTTTTT. It yields the protein CASSQLETEKLFF.

This clonotype was recorded a few times. The rearrangement links TRBV5-5 to TRBJ2-3; D is unresolved. Germline-derived CDR1 and CDR2 are SGHKS and YYEKEE (reference sequence). This CDR3 region has 13 residues. The V end was cut by 2 bases, the J end by 5 bases, with 9 bases between. CDR3 coding DNA: TGTGCCAGCAGCTTAAACAGCCTAGATACGCAGTATTTT. It yields the protein CASSLNSLDTQYF.

This clonotype was observed at least ten times. The V call is TRBV18, the J call TRBJ2-3; 8 nucleotides align to TRBD2. CDR1 and CDR2 (germline): KGHSH, LQKENI. The junction had 9 bases not matched to a gene; V was cut back by 3 bases and J by 1 base. This CDR3 has 17 residues. CDR3 sequence (DNA): TGTGCCAGCTCACCCCCGGCGGGGGGAGGGGGCACAGATACGCAGTATTTT. Translation: CASSPPAGGGGTDTQYF.

This clonotype was seen a few times. CDR3 in amino acids: CASSPDWGFYEQYF. The CDR3 region has the DNA TGTGCCAGCAGCCCTGATTGGGGGTTCTACGAGCAGTACTTC. The chain employs TRBV7-9 and TRBJ2-7; D possibly uses TRBD1 or TRBD2 (5 bases each). Looked up from germline, CDR1 is SEHNR and CDR2 is FQNEAQ (reference sequence). CDR3 length equals 14 residues. Trimming stripped 5 bases from V and 3 bases from J, with 14 bases between.

In its sample, this clonotype was seen a few times. The chain links TRBV5-1 to TRBJ1-2, with D uncertain. V lost 1 base to trimming and J lost 4 bases, with 8 bases between them. This CDR3 has 13 residues. Germline assignment: CDR1 SGHRS and CDR2 YFSETQ. The CDR3: CASSLSPAYGYTF. The CDR3 bases are TGCGCCAGCAGCTTGAGTCCGGCCTATGGCTACACCTTC.

This clonotype was seen many times. This sequence joins TRBV12-3 or TRBV12-4 and TRBJ1-1; D not certain. This CDR3 has 16 residues. Between the trimmed V and J ends, which lost 4 bases and 1 base, there was a span of 16 bases. As DNA, the CDR3 is TGTGCCAGCAGTTACCCCTCCTCTATTCCGAACACTGAAGCTTTCTTT. Translated: CASSYPSSIPNTEAFF.

There are a few counts of this clonotype. The gene calls are TRBV12-3 or TRBV12-4 and TRBJ1-5, with D tentatively TRBD1 (6 bases). CDR3 length equals 16 residues. Trimming pared 4 bases from V and 0 bases from J, leaving 13 bases between. The CDR3 DNA sequence: TGTGCCAGCAGTTCGAGGGGGAAGACTAGCAATCAGCCCCAGCATTTT. Translating it yields CASSSRGKTSNQPQHF.

This clonotype was recorded at least ten times. The rearrangement links TRBV5-4 to TRBJ2-5; 7 bases match TRBD1. There are 13 residues in the CDR3. Germline loops: CDR1 SGHNT, CDR2 YYREEE (reference sequence). V lost 7 bases and J lost 1; bases outside the gene matches: 4. CDR3 region: CASAGDSQETQYF. Written as DNA, the CDR3 is TGTGCCAGCGCCGGGGACAGCCAAGAGACCCAGTACTTC.

This clonotype was seen ten or more times. This chain uses TRBV15 with TRBJ2-1, with a tentative D call TRBD1 (5 bases). V lost 1 base, J lost 4 bases, and 8 bases lay in between. Per germline, CDR1 LNHNV and CDR2 YYDKDF (reference sequence). The CDR3 runs 14 residues. The CDR3 sequence: CATSRVGEYNEQFF. DNA of the CDR3: TGTGCCACCAGCAGAGTAGGGGAATACAATGAGCAGTTCTTC.

The sample holds many counts of this clonotype. The chain couples TRBV3-1 to TRBJ1-1; D not certain. Trimming stripped 2 bases from V and 0 bases from J, with 7 bases between. CDR1 and CDR2 from the germline V gene are LGHDT and YNNKEL (reference sequence). This CDR3 is built from 14 residues. The CDR3 nucleotides are TGTGCCAGCAGCCAAAAGGTCGTGAACACTGAAGCTTTCTTT. Protein: CASSQKVVNTEAFF.

This clonotype was counted a few times. The chain recombines TRBV7-3 with TRBJ2-2; D gene uncertain. Trimming shortened V by 1 base and J by 6 bases, and 9 bases separated the two germline ends. There are 14 residues in the CDR3. Germline lookup yields CDR1 SGHTA and CDR2 FQGTGA. CDR3 sequence (DNA): TGTGCCAGCAGCTTAAGCATGGCTCCCGGGGAGCTGTTTTTT. This codes for CASSLSMAPGELFF.

This clonotype was seen ten or more times. V usage is TRBV20-1 and J usage is TRBJ2-5; 7 bases map to TRBD2. Germline values: CDR1 DFQATT, CDR2 SNEGSKA (reference sequence). Germline trimming cut 0 bases from V and 8 bases from J; bases unmatched to any gene: 9. The CDR3 covers 14 residues. Here the CDR3 reads CSARDGRASTTQYF. Here the CDR3 DNA reads TGCAGTGCTAGAGATGGGAGGGCTTCTACTACCCAGTACTTC.

The CDR3 region is CASSYQIPGRAPLHF. Written as DNA, the CDR3 is TGTGCCAGCAGTTACCAAATCCCCGGACGGGCACCCCTCCACTTT. The chain joins TRBV6-5 to TRBJ1-6, with no clear D. The germline V gene encodes CDR1 MNHEY and CDR2 SVGAGI. The CDR3 covers 15 residues. Trimming shortened V by 2 bases and J by 11 bases, and 16 bases separated the two germline ends.

This clonotype has ten or more counts. The V call is TRBV7-9, the J call TRBJ2-5; D possibly uses TRBD1 or TRBD2 (5 bases each). The CDR3 is 12 amino acids. Germline CDR1 SEHNR, CDR2 FQNEAQ (reference sequence). Trimming removed 3 bases at V and 7 bases at J, with 9 bases between. CDR3 DNA sequence: TGTGCCAGCAGCTTGGGGGTGGGGACCCAGTACTTC. It translates to CASSLGVGTQYF. Drawing the rest from reference TRBV7-9 and TRBJ2-5, the complete variable domain is DTGVSQNPRHKITKRGQNVTFRCDPISEHNRLYWYRQTLGQGPEFLTYFQNEAQLEKSRLLSDRFSAERPKGSFSTLEIQRTEQGDSAMYLCASSLGVGTQYFGPGTRLLVL.

This clonotype was counted many times. The chain recombines TRBV10-2 with TRBJ2-2; D possibly uses TRBD1 or TRBD2 (5 bases each). V lost 8 bases and J lost 4, with 11 bases in between. This CDR3 region has 13 residues. Germline CDR1 reads WSHSY; CDR2 reads SAAADI. The DNA for the CDR3 is TGCGCCAGCGGGGGAGCATTCACCGGGGAGCTGTTTTTT. This gives the protein CASGGAFTGELFF.

This clonotype was seen at least ten times. The V gene is TRBV20-1, the J gene TRBJ2-1, with 7 bases fitting TRBD2. CDR1 DFQATT and CDR2 SNEGSKA come from the germline V gene (reference sequence). The CDR3 has 14 amino acids. This chain's CDR3 is CSLSSGGYYNEQFF. The CDR3 DNA is TGCAGCCTATCGTCGGGGGGATACTACAATGAGCAGTTCTTC.

V usage is TRBV5-1 and J usage is TRBJ1-2, with D unclear. The germline V gene encodes CDR1 SGHRS and CDR2 YFSETQ. The CDR3 spans 12 residues. Trimming removed 7 bases at V and 4 bases at J, with 11 bases between. The CDR3 sequence: CASAAGFYGYTF. In DNA, the CDR3 is TGCGCCAGCGCGGCCGGGTTCTATGGCTACACCTTC.

The table lists this clonotype with many counts. This chain connects TRBV20-1 to TRBJ2-7; a possible D gene is TRBD1 (6 bases). V lost 3 bases and J lost 3, with 12 bases in between. The CDR3 length is 13 residues. Per the germline V gene, CDR1 is DFQATT and CDR2 is SNEGSKA (reference sequence). CDR3 in amino acids: CSARTGTSYEQYF. As DNA, the CDR3 is TGCAGTGCTAGGACCGGGACAAGCTACGAGCAGTACTTC.

This clonotype occurred many times. The rearrangement links TRBV29-1 to TRBJ2-1; D not certain. From germline, CDR1 is SQVTM and CDR2 ANQGSEA. The V gene lost 7 bases and the J gene lost 1 base, with 8 bases spanning the gap. The CDR3 length is 12 residues. CDR3 region: CSGSGSYNEQFF. CDR3 in DNA: TGCAGCGGGTCAGGTTCCTACAATGAGCAGTTCTTC.

This chain links TRBV12-3 or TRBV12-4 with TRBJ2-1, with D hard to call. The V end lost 6 bases, the J end lost 8 bases, and 11 bases lay between the germline ends. The CDR3 extends over 12 amino acids. The chain's CDR3 is CASSRRADEQFF. The CDR3, as DNA: TGTGCCAGCAGCCGAAGGGCCGATGAGCAGTTCTTC.